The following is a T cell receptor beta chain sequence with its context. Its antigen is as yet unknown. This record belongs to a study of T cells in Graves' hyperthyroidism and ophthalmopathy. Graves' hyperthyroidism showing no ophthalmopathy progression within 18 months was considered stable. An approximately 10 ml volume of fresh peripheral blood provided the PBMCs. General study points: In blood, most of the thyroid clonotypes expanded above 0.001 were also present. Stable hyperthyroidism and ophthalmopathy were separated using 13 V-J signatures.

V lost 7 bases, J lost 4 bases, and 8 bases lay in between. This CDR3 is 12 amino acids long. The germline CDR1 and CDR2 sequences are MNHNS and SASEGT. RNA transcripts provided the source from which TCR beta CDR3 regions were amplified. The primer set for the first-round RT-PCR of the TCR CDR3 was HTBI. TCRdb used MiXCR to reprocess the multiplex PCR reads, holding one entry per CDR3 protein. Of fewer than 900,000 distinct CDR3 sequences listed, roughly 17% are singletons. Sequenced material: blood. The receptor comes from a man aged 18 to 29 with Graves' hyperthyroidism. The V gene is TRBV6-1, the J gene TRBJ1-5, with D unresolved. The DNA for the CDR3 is TGTGCCAGCAAGGCGGGGAATCAGCCCCAGCATTTT. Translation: CASKAGNQPQHF.